The rows below give T cell receptor beta chains drawn from one sample of a study of T cell responses to AZD1222 COVID-19 vaccine. Clones were read by immunoSEQ multiplex PCR, and TCRdb kept only the in-frame ones, dropping some. Here the sample spans roughly 120,000 clones, about 91% being singletons. The sample in question was peripheral blood, obtained on day 0 of AZD1222 vaccination. These receptors were collected from an adult in good health. Both conserved end residues are part of each CDR3. Fields, in order: clone size, J gene, V gene, D gene, CDR3 protein, CDR3 DNA. A D gene is named only where the DNA matches it firmly. The listing skips clone size in some rows; elsewhere it reads once, few, many or a size class.

abundance: .
j_gene: TRBJ1-3
v_gene: TRBV4-1
d_gene: .
CDR3aa: CASSQEGYSGNTIYF
CDR3nt: TGCGCCAGCAGCCAAGAGGGATACTCTGGAAACACCATATATTTT

abundance: .
j_gene: TRBJ2-5
v_gene: TRBV2
d_gene: TRBD1
CDR3aa: CASVRDREVWETQYF
CDR3nt: TGTGCCAGCGTCCGGGACAGGGAAGTGTGGGAGACCCAGTACTTC

abundance: .
j_gene: TRBJ2-7
v_gene: TRBV5-4
d_gene: .
CDR3aa: CASSIGGYEQYF
CDR3nt: TGTGCCAGCAGCATCGGGGGCTACGAGCAGTACTTC

abundance: .
j_gene: TRBJ2-1
v_gene: TRBV7-2
d_gene: .
CDR3aa: CASSSPNNEQFF
CDR3nt: TGTGCCAGCAGCTCCCCCAACAATGAGCAGTTCTTC

abundance: .
j_gene: TRBJ1-2
v_gene: TRBV28
d_gene: TRBD1
CDR3aa: CASRSGQISYGYTF
CDR3nt: TGTGCCAGCAGATCGGGACAGATATCCTATGGCTACACCTTC

abundance: .
j_gene: TRBJ2-7
v_gene: TRBV4-3
d_gene: .
CDR3aa: CASSPVTGSLVEQYF
CDR3nt: TGCGCCAGCAGCCCCGTAACGGGGTCGTTAGTCGAGCAGTACTTC

abundance: .
j_gene: TRBJ1-6
v_gene: TRBV6-1
d_gene: TRBD1
CDR3aa: CASSEQGGADSPLHF
CDR3nt: TGTGCCAGCAGTGAACAAGGGGGCGCAGATTCACCCCTCCACTTT

abundance: once
j_gene: TRBJ1-1
v_gene: TRBV6-5
d_gene: .
CDR3aa: CASSGGGLNTEAFF
CDR3nt: TGTGCCAGCAGCGGAGGGGGTTTGAACACTGAAGCTTTCTTT

abundance: .
j_gene: TRBJ2-1
v_gene: TRBV5-1
d_gene: TRBD1
CDR3aa: CASSLGQGFDEQFF
CDR3nt: TGCGCCAGCAGCTTGGGACAGGGGTTCGATGAGCAGTTCTTC

abundance: .
j_gene: TRBJ2-1
v_gene: TRBV5-1
d_gene: TRBD2
CDR3aa: CASSLAERGYNEQFF
CDR3nt: TGCGCCAGCAGCCTGGCTGAGCGGGGCTACAATGAGCAGTTCTTC

abundance: .
j_gene: TRBJ1-2
v_gene: TRBV7-9
d_gene: TRBD1
CDR3aa: CASSIQGTNYGYTF
CDR3nt: TGTGCCAGCAGTATACAGGGGACTAACTATGGCTACACCTTC

abundance: .
j_gene: TRBJ2-5
v_gene: TRBV4-1
d_gene: .
CDR3aa: CASSQAGIETQYF
CDR3nt: TGCGCCAGCAGCCAAGCGGGGATAGAGACCCAGTACTTC

abundance: .
j_gene: TRBJ2-2
v_gene: TRBV5-8
d_gene: .
CDR3aa: CASSWGGAPGELFF
CDR3nt: TGTGCCAGCAGCTGGGGTGGGGCACCCGGGGAGCTGTTTTTT

abundance: .
j_gene: TRBJ1-5
v_gene: TRBV19
d_gene: .
CDR3aa: CASSKGGFPSNQPQHF
CDR3nt: TGTGCCAGTAGCAAAGGCGGCTTTCCGAGCAATCAGCCCCAGCATTTT

abundance: .
j_gene: TRBJ1-1
v_gene: TRBV7-9
d_gene: .
CDR3aa: CASSFGQLNTEAFF
CDR3nt: TGTGCCAGCAGCTTTGGACAGCTCAACACTGAAGCTTTCTTT

abundance: .
j_gene: TRBJ1-5
v_gene: TRBV28
d_gene: TRBD1
CDR3aa: CASSSGTGVGARQPQHF
CDR3nt: TGTGCCAGCAGTTCCGGGACAGGTGTGGGGGCGAGGCAGCCCCAGCATTTT

abundance: .
j_gene: TRBJ1-2
v_gene: TRBV5-1
d_gene: TRBD1
CDR3aa: CASSLGEGARGYTF
CDR3nt: TGCGCCAGCAGCTTGGGTGAGGGGGCAAGGGGCTACACCTTC

abundance: .
j_gene: TRBJ1-5
v_gene: TRBV10-2
d_gene: .
CDR3aa: CASTQGGKQPQHF
CDR3nt: TGCGCCAGCACTCAGGGAGGGAAACAGCCCCAGCATTTT

abundance: .
j_gene: TRBJ1-1
v_gene: TRBV7-9
d_gene: .
CDR3aa: CASSLAREATEAFF
CDR3nt: TGTGCCAGCAGCTTAGCCAGGGAGGCCACTGAAGCTTTCTTT

abundance: .
j_gene: TRBJ1-1
v_gene: TRBV28
d_gene: .
CDR3aa: CASSLSQGRMNTEAFF
CDR3nt: TGTGCCAGCAGTTTATCACAGGGTAGGATGAACACTGAAGCTTTCTTT

abundance: .
j_gene: TRBJ1-2
v_gene: TRBV6-2/TRBV6-3
d_gene: .
CDR3aa: CASSYSPWSGYTF
CDR3nt: TGTGCCAGCAGTTACTCCCCCTGGAGTGGCTACACCTTC

abundance: .
j_gene: TRBJ1-1
v_gene: TRBV4-2
d_gene: .
CDR3aa: CASSPRIGWTEAFF
CDR3nt: TGTGCCAGCAGCCCAAGGATTGGGTGGACTGAAGCTTTCTTT

abundance: .
j_gene: TRBJ2-7
v_gene: TRBV5-6
d_gene: .
CDR3aa: CASSPYPGQSYEQYF
CDR3nt: TGTGCCAGCAGCCCCTACCCGGGACAAAGCTACGAGCAGTACTTC

abundance: .
j_gene: TRBJ1-6
v_gene: TRBV6-5
d_gene: .
CDR3aa: CASSYRRPDNSPLHF
CDR3nt: TGTGCCAGCAGTTACCGCAGGCCAGACAATTCACCCCTCCACTTT

abundance: .
j_gene: TRBJ2-3
v_gene: TRBV6-2/TRBV6-3
d_gene: .
CDR3aa: CASSRLTDTQYF
CDR3nt: TGTGCCAGCAGCCGCCTGACAGATACGCAGTATTTT

abundance: .
j_gene: TRBJ1-2
v_gene: TRBV19
d_gene: TRBD1
CDR3aa: CASSDLDRGGYGYTF
CDR3nt: TGTGCCAGTAGTGACCTCGACAGGGGGGGCTATGGCTACACCTTC

abundance: once
j_gene: TRBJ1-2
v_gene: TRBV28
d_gene: TRBD1
CDR3aa: CASSSQDRGVDTF
CDR3nt: TGTGCCAGCAGTTCCCAGGACAGGGGGGTTGACACCTTC

abundance: .
j_gene: TRBJ2-2
v_gene: TRBV18
d_gene: TRBD1
CDR3aa: CASSMATGVDTGELFF
CDR3nt: TGTGCCAGCTCGATGGCAACAGGGGTCGACACCGGGGAGCTGTTTTTT

abundance: .
j_gene: TRBJ2-1
v_gene: TRBV29-1
d_gene: TRBD2
CDR3aa: CSASGGASGRQFF
CDR3nt: TGCAGCGCGAGCGGGGGGGCCTCCGGGAGGCAGTTCTTC

abundance: .
j_gene: TRBJ2-7
v_gene: TRBV7-2
d_gene: .
CDR3aa: CASSRSGDRQYF
CDR3nt: TGTGCCAGCAGCCGTTCAGGGGATAGGCAGTACTTC

abundance: .
j_gene: TRBJ1-1
v_gene: TRBV10-3
d_gene: TRBD1
CDR3aa: CAISARDRVNTEAFF
CDR3nt: TGTGCCATCAGTGCACGGGACAGGGTCAACACTGAAGCTTTCTTT

abundance: .
j_gene: TRBJ1-5
v_gene: TRBV11-2
d_gene: TRBD1
CDR3aa: CASSREGQVHQPQHF
CDR3nt: TGTGCCTCATCCCGGGAGGGACAGGTTCACCAGCCCCAGCATTTT

abundance: once
j_gene: TRBJ2-7
v_gene: TRBV5-1
d_gene: .
CDR3aa: CASERGPSSYEQYF
CDR3nt: TGCGCCAGCGAGAGGGGTCCGAGCTCCTACGAGCAGTACTTC

abundance: .
j_gene: TRBJ1-3
v_gene: TRBV5-1
d_gene: TRBD1
CDR3aa: CASSLGTGAGNTIYF
CDR3nt: TGCGCCAGCAGCTTGGGGACAGGGGCTGGAAACACCATATATTTT

abundance: .
j_gene: TRBJ2-5
v_gene: TRBV5-4
d_gene: .
CDR3aa: CASSLLHQSETQYF
CDR3nt: TGTGCCAGCAGCTTGCTCCATCAGTCTGAGACCCAGTACTTC

abundance: .
j_gene: TRBJ2-7
v_gene: TRBV28
d_gene: TRBD2
CDR3aa: CASRSTRLAGTYEQYF
CDR3nt: TGTGCCAGCCGCTCAACCCGACTAGCGGGGACCTACGAGCAGTACTTC

abundance: .
j_gene: TRBJ2-7
v_gene: TRBV6-5
d_gene: TRBD1
CDR3aa: CASRGQGGHEQYF
CDR3nt: TGTGCCAGCAGGGGACAGGGAGGGCACGAGCAGTACTTC

abundance: .
j_gene: TRBJ1-2
v_gene: TRBV7-9
d_gene: .
CDR3aa: CASSPGEGAYTF
CDR3nt: TGTGCCAGCAGCCCAGGGGAAGGGGCTTACACCTTC

abundance: once
j_gene: TRBJ1-4
v_gene: TRBV7-2
d_gene: .
CDR3aa: CASSLNSPGTNEKLFF
CDR3nt: TGTGCCAGCAGCTTGAACTCTCCTGGGACTAATGAAAAACTGTTTTTT

abundance: .
j_gene: TRBJ1-2
v_gene: TRBV7-8
d_gene: TRBD1
CDR3aa: CASSLGQGGDGYTF
CDR3nt: TGTGCCAGCAGCCTCGGACAGGGCGGCGATGGCTACACCTTC

abundance: .
j_gene: TRBJ1-5
v_gene: TRBV6-6
d_gene: TRBD1
CDR3aa: CASGTDRGYQPQHF
CDR3nt: TGTGCCAGCGGGACGGACAGGGGCTATCAGCCCCAGCATTTT

abundance: .
j_gene: TRBJ1-4
v_gene: TRBV4-1
d_gene: .
CDR3aa: CASSEGERKNEKLFF
CDR3nt: TGCGCCAGCAGCGAAGGGGAGAGAAAGAATGAAAAACTGTTTTTT

abundance: .
j_gene: TRBJ2-2
v_gene: TRBV2
d_gene: TRBD2
CDR3aa: CASSEGLAGLAGELFF
CDR3nt: TGTGCCAGCAGTGAGGGACTAGCGGGGCTAGCCGGGGAGCTGTTTTTT

abundance: .
j_gene: TRBJ1-3
v_gene: TRBV29-1
d_gene: TRBD1
CDR3aa: CSVAQGDTIYF
CDR3nt: TGCAGCGTTGCGCAGGGGGACACCATATATTTT

abundance: medium-sized
j_gene: TRBJ2-7
v_gene: TRBV25-1
d_gene: .
CDR3aa: CASSDMRTYEQYF
CDR3nt: TGTGCCAGCAGTGACATGAGGACCTACGAGCAGTACTTC

abundance: .
j_gene: TRBJ2-5
v_gene: TRBV5-1
d_gene: .
CDR3aa: CASSLVLLGGGQETQYF
CDR3nt: TGCGCCAGCAGCTTGGTATTATTGGGGGGCGGACAAGAGACCCAGTACTTC

abundance: .
j_gene: TRBJ2-4
v_gene: TRBV29-1
d_gene: TRBD2
CDR3aa: CSVASGVAKNIQYF
CDR3nt: TGCAGCGTAGCTAGCGGCGTAGCCAAAAACATTCAGTACTTC

abundance: once
j_gene: TRBJ1-1
v_gene: TRBV13
d_gene: .
CDR3aa: CASSSPDMNTEAFF
CDR3nt: TGTGCCAGCAGCTCCCCAGATATGAACACTGAAGCTTTCTTT

abundance: .
j_gene: TRBJ1-5
v_gene: TRBV5-8
d_gene: .
CDR3aa: CASSSGRSTASQPQHF
CDR3nt: TGTGCCAGCAGCTCCGGGAGGTCGACAGCTTCTCAGCCCCAGCATTTT

abundance: .
j_gene: TRBJ2-3
v_gene: TRBV18
d_gene: .
CDR3aa: CASSRSGANLVVSPDTQYF
CDR3nt: TGTGCCAGCTCACGGTCAGGGGCAAATCTGGTAGTCTCCCCAGATACGCAGTATTTT

abundance: .
j_gene: TRBJ1-4
v_gene: TRBV16
d_gene: TRBD1
CDR3aa: CASSQSTGREKLFF
CDR3nt: TGTGCCAGCAGCCAATCGACAGGGCGCGAAAAACTGTTTTTT

abundance: .
j_gene: TRBJ1-1
v_gene: TRBV28
d_gene: .
CDR3aa: CASRGAYTEAFF
CDR3nt: TGTGCCAGCAGAGGGGCTTACACTGAAGCTTTCTTT